The clone carrying this T cell receptor beta chain turned up a few times. This record comes from a study of blood T cell repertoires in COVID-19. Study-wide context: Samples representing acute and convalescent COVID-19 were sourced from the United States, Italy and Spain. From T cells, B-cell-depleted T cells, or PBMCs came the material, which was cDNA or gDNA.

Per the original data handling: Amplified reference gene primers provided the basis for estimating nucleated cell counts. Here immunoSEQ multiplex PCR was the method, and the copy in TCRdb shows in-frame clones only, minus some. The V and J calls and clone size come from that table; D and trimming were worked out from the DNA. The sample carries more than 50,000 clones, 70% to 75% recorded once. The sequence came from a woman aged 70-85 years with acute or convalescent COVID-19. What was sequenced was peripheral blood.

This CDR3 reads CASSLSGNEQFF. The CDR3, as DNA: TGTGCCAGCAGTTTGTCAGGGAATGAGCAGTTCTTC. The rearrangement links TRBV12-3 or TRBV12-4 to TRBJ2-1; a possible D gene is TRBD1 (5 bases). The CDR3 runs 12 residues. Trimming cost V 3 bases and J 7 bases, with 7 bases left between them.